This section outlines one T cell receptor beta chain sequence together with its context. The germline CDR1 and CDR2 sequences are SGDLS and YYNGEE. Trimming cost V 4 bases and J 7 bases; bases outside gene matches: 5. The CDR3 sequence is 13 residues long. This record belongs to a study of blood T cell repertoires in COVID-19. In the original processing: Reference gene primer amplification gave nucleated cell count estimates. The protocol was immunoSEQ multiplex PCR, while the TCRdb copy is restricted to in-frame clones and leaves out a portion. From that table come the V and J calls and clone size; the DNA was used to work out D and trimming. The table includes roughly 73,000 clones, 88% detected once.

V and J are TRBV9 and TRBJ2-4, with 7 positions matching TRBD1. The sequence was obtained from a man aged 65-85 years with active or convalescent COVID-19. The sequencing input was peripheral blood. DNA of the CDR3: TGTGCCAGCAGCCGGGACAGTCTGAACATTCAGTACTTC. Its translation is CASSRDSLNIQYF.